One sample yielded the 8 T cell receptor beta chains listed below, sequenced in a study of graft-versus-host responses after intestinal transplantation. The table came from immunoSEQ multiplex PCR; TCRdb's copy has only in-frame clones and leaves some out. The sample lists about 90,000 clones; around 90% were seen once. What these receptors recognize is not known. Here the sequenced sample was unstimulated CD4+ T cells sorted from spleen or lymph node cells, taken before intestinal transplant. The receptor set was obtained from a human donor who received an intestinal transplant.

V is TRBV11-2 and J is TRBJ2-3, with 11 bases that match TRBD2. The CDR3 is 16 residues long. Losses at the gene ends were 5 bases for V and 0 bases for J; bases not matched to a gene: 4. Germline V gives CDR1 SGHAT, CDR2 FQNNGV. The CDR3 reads CASSTRLAGSTDTQYF. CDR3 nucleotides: TGTGCCAGCAGCACCCGACTAGCGGGGAGCACAGATACGCAGTATTTT. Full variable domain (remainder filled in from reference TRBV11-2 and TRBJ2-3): EAGVAQSPRYKIIEKRQSVAFWCNPISGHATLYWYQQILGQGPKLLIQFQNNGVVDDSQLPKDRFSAERLKGVDSTLKIQPAKLEDSAVYLCASSTRLAGSTDTQYFGPGTRLTVL.

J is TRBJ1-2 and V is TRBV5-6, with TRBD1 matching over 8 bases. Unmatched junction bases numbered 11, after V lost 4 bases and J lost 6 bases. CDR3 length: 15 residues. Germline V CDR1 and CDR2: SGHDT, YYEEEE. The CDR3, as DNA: TGTGCCAGCAGCCGCCTCGGGACAGGAGGTAATGGCTACACCTTC. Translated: CASSRLGTGGNGYTF.

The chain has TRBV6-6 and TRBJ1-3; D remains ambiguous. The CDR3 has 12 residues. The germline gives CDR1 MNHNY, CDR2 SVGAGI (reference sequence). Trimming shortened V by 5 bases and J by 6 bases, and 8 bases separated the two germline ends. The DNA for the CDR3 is TGTGCCAGCAGTCGCTACACAAACACCATATATTTT. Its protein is CASSRYTNTIYF.

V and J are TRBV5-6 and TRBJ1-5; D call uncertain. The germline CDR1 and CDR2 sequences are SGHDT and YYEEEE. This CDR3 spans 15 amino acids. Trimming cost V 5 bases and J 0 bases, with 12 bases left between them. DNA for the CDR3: TGTGCCAGCAGTTTCGGTCCCCATAGCAATCAGCCCCAGCATTTT. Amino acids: CASSFGPHSNQPQHF.

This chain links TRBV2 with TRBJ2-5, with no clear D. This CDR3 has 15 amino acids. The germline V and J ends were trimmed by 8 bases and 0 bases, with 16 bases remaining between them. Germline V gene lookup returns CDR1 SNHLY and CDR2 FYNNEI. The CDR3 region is CASGPVKQHQETQYF. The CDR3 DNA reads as TGTGCCAGCGGCCCGGTTAAACAGCACCAAGAGACCCAGTACTTC.

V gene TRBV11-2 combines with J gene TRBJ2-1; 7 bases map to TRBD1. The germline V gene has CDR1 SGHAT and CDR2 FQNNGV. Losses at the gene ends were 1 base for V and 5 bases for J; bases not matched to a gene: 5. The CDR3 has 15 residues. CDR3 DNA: TGTGCCAGCAGCTTAGGACAGGGTAGCAACAATGAGCAGTTCTTC. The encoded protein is CASSLGQGSNNEQFF.

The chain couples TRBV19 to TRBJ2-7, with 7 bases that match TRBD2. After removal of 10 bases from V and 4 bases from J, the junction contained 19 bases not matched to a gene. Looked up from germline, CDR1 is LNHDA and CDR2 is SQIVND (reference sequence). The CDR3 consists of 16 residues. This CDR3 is CATSLGSASGKYEQYF. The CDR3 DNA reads TGTGCCACCTCTCTGGGGTCCGCTAGCGGAAAATACGAGCAGTACTTC.

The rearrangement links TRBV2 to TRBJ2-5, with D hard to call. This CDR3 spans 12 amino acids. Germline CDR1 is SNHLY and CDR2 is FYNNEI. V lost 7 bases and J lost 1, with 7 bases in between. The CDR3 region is CASNPTQETQYF. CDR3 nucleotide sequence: TGTGCCAGCAACCCGACCCAAGAGACCCAGTACTTC.